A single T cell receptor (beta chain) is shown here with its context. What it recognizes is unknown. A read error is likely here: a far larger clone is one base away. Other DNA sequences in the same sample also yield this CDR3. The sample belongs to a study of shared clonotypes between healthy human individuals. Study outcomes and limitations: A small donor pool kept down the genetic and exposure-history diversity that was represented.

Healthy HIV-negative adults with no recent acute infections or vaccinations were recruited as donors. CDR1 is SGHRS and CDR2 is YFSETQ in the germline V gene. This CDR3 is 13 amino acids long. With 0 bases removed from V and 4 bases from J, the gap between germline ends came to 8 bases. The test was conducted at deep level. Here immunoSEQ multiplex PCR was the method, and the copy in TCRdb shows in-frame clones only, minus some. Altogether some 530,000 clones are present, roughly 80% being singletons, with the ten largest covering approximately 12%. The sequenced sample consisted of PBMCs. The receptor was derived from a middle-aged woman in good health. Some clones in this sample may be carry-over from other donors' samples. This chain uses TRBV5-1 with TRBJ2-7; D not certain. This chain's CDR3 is CASSLGLPYEQYF. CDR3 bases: TGCGCCAGCAGCTTGGGGTTACCTTACGAGCAGTACTTC.